Sequencing of this TCR beta chain was carried out in a study of blood T cell repertoires in COVID-19. Across the study: Samples representing acute and convalescent COVID-19 were sourced from the United States, Italy and Spain. Nucleic acid was either cDNA or gDNA, and it came from T cells, B-cell-depleted T cells, or PBMCs.

In the original analysis: Scientists estimated how many nucleated cells there were by amplifying reference gene primers. Sequencing was performed with immunoSEQ multiplex PCR; in TCRdb, only in-frame clones are kept and a portion is missing. The V and J calls and clone size come from that table; D and trimming were worked out from the DNA. The sample shows 150,000 to 200,000 clones, 88% of them seen only once. Sequences were obtained from peripheral blood. The sequence derives from a man in his forties or fifties with active or convalescent COVID-19.

The CDR3 coding sequence is TGTGCCAGCAGTTTAGCCGGCCTCGGGACAGATAATTCACCCCTCCACTTT. Protein: CASSLAGLGTDNSPLHF. The rearrangement links TRBV28 to TRBJ1-6; 7 bases are shared with TRBD1. CDR1 is MDHEN, CDR2 SYDVKM, per germline. V lost 2 bases and J lost 5; bases outside the gene matches: 9. The CDR3 runs to 17 residues. The full variable domain, its missing parts supplied by reference TRBV28 and TRBJ1-6, is DVKVTQSSRYLVKRTGEKVFLECVQDMDHENMFWYRQDPGLGLRLIYFSYDVKMKEKGDIPEGYSVSREKKERFSLILESASTNQTSMYLCASSLAGLGTDNSPLHFGNGTRLTVT.